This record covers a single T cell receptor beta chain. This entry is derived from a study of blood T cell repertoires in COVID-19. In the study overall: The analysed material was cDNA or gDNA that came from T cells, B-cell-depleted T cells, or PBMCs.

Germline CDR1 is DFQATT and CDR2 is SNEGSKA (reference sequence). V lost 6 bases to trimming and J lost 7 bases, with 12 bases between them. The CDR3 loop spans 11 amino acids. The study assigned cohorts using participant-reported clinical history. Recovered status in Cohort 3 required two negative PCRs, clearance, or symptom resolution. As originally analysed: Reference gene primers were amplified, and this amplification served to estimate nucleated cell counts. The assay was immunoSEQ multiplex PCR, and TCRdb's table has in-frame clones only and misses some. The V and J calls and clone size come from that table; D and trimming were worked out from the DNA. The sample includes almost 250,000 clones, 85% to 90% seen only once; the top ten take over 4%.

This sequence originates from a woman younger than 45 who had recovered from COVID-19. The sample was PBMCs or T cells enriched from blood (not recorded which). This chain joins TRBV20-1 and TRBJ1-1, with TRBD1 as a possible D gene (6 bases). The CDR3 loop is CSAGGHREAFF. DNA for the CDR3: TGCAGTGCAGGGGGACACCGTGAAGCTTTCTTT.